These 14 T cell receptor beta chains were sequenced from one sample in a study of identical twins. TCRdb redid the calling of the 5' RACE reads with MiXCR, one entry per CDR3 protein. The sample shows just over 450,000 distinct CDR3 sequences, approximately 15% of them seen only once. A further study also used this sample, focusing on yellow fever vaccine responses in identical twins.

The sequencing input was CD4+ T cells sorted from blood. All receptors derive from a woman aged 18 to 35 in good health.

CDR3 bases: TGCAGCCCTAAGGATACTAGCGGGAGGGCTAGCTCCTACAATGAGCAGTTCTTC. Translation: CSPKDTSGRASSYNEQFF. V and J are TRBV20-1 and TRBJ2-1; 13 bases match TRBD2. CDR3 length: 18 amino acids. The germline CDR1 and CDR2 sequences are DFQATT and SNEGSKA (reference sequence).

This clonotype was seen a few times. The chain couples TRBV7-9 to TRBJ1-1; a weak D match, TRBD1 (5 bases). The V and J ends lost 4 bases and 4 bases respectively, with 13 bases between them. The CDR3 runs 14 residues. Germline V gives CDR1 SEHNR, CDR2 FQNEAQ (reference sequence). The CDR3 sequence: CASSSLGGGTEAFF. The DNA for the CDR3 is TGTGCCAGCAGCTCCCTGGGGGGGGGCACTGAAGCTTTCTTT.

Ten or more counts support this clonotype. A read error may produce the germline difference seen at one junction end. The J gene is TRBJ2-3, the V gene TRBV6-1; no reliable D call. Germline V gene lookup returns CDR1 MNHNS and CDR2 SASEGT. This CDR3 is 14 amino acids long. CDR3: CASSQGRSTDTQYF. The CDR3 nucleotides read TGCGCCAGCAGCCAAGGAAGAAGCACAGATACGCAGTATTTT.

This chain uses TRBV3-1 with TRBJ2-5; 8 bases are a match to TRBD1. The junction had 3 bases not matched to a gene; V was cut back by 3 bases and J by 3 bases. Germline assignment: CDR1 LGHDT and CDR2 YNNKEL (reference sequence). CDR3 length: 14 residues. The CDR3 loop is CASSQMDREETQYF. CDR3 nucleotides: TGTGCCAGCAGCCAGATGGACAGGGAAGAGACCCAGTACTTC.

J is TRBJ2-1 and V is TRBV5-1, with D maybe TRBD2 (7 bases). Germline CDR1 and CDR2: SGHRS and YFSETQ. With 4 bases removed from V and 4 bases from J, the gap between germline ends came to 15 bases. The CDR3 extends over 15 amino acids. CDR3 residues: CASSATGGKYNEQFF. DNA for the CDR3: TGCGCCAGCAGCGCAACGGGGGGCAAGTACAATGAGCAGTTCTTC.

This clonotype was picked up many times. The chain links TRBV6-2 or TRBV6-3 to TRBJ2-1, with D possibly TRBD1 on 5 matching bases. The germline V and J ends were trimmed by 7 bases and 5 bases, with 18 bases remaining between them. Germline V CDR1 and CDR2: MNHEY, SVGEGT. The CDR3 is made up of 15 amino acids. CDR3 loop: CASTHGWTPDNEQFF. The CDR3 nucleotides are TGTGCCAGCACTCACGGTTGGACACCGGACAATGAGCAGTTCTTC.

This clonotype was seen ten or more times. CDR3 nucleotides: TGCAGTGCTAGTACAGGGCGTAACAATCAGCCCCAGCATTTT. Its protein is CSASTGRNNQPQHF. The chain carries TRBV20-1 and TRBJ1-5; TRBD1 is a possible D gene (6 bases). The CDR3 loop spans 14 amino acids. The germline CDR1 and CDR2 sequences are DFQATT and SNEGSKA (reference sequence). Trimming removed 3 bases at V and 3 bases at J, with 12 bases between.

The rearrangement links TRBV14 to TRBJ2-1; D uncertain. Between the trimmed V and J ends, which lost 0 bases and 9 bases, there was a span of 15 bases. Germline CDR1 reads SGHDN; CDR2 reads FVKESK. The CDR3 has 15 residues. The CDR3 DNA follows: TGTGCCAGCAGCCAAGATCAATTTGGAGCAACTGAGCAGTTCTTC. It encodes CASSQDQFGATEQFF.

The chain couples TRBV5-1 to TRBJ2-5; 12 nucleotides match TRBD1. The CDR3 spans 15 residues. Germline values: CDR1 SGHRS, CDR2 YFSETQ. The ends lost 2 bases at V and 6 bases at J; junction bases unmatched: 5. The CDR3 sequence: CASSFMGQGAKTQYF. Here the CDR3 DNA reads TGCGCCAGCAGCTTCATGGGACAGGGGGCAAAGACCCAGTACTTC.

This clonotype was seen only a few times. The rearrangement joins TRBV7-6 to TRBJ2-7, with a tentative D call TRBD2 (7 bases). The CDR3 has 14 amino acids. Germline loops: CDR1 SGHVS, CDR2 FNYEAQ. The V end lost 4 bases, the J end lost 3 bases, and 13 bases lay between the germline ends. This chain's CDR3 is CASSWEGRGYEQYF. CDR3 sequence (DNA): TGTGCCAGCAGCTGGGAGGGCAGGGGCTACGAGCAGTACTTC.

V gene TRBV2 combines with J gene TRBJ2-2, with 11 bases lining up with TRBD2. The trim removed 2 bases at V and 6 bases at J, leaving 2 bases unmatched. The CDR3 is 15 amino acids. From germline, CDR1 is SNHLY and CDR2 FYNNEI. CDR3: CASSETSGSAGELFF. The CDR3, as DNA: TGTGCCAGCAGTGAAACTAGCGGGAGTGCCGGGGAGCTGTTTTTT.

This clonotype was recorded at least ten times. V usage is TRBV24-1 and J usage is TRBJ1-5, with D hard to call. V gave up 12 bases and J gave up 1 base, with 15 bases separating them. Germline V gene data show CDR1 as KGHDR and CDR2 as SFDVKD. This CDR3 has 14 residues. In DNA form, the CDR3 reads TGTGCCTGCGCAGCAGCGGGGAGCAATCAGCCCCAGCATTTT. Protein product: CACAAAGSNQPQHF.

The gene calls are TRBV11-2 and TRBJ2-5; perhaps D is TRBD1 or TRBD2 (6 bases each). The V end lost 0 bases, the J end lost 5 bases, and 13 bases lay between the germline ends. Germline CDR1 reads SGHAT; CDR2 reads FQNNGV. CDR3 length: 15 residues. In DNA form, the CDR3 reads TGTGCCAGCAGCTTAGAACGGGGGCCAGGGGAGACCCAGTACTTC. It specifies CASSLERGPGETQYF.

The V gene is TRBV20-1, the J gene TRBJ2-3; D is uncertain. V lost 3 bases and J lost 6, with 4 bases in between. The CDR3 sequence is 10 residues long. Germline CDR1 is DFQATT and CDR2 is SNEGSKA (reference sequence). The CDR3 DNA follows: TGCAGTGCTAGCCCCGATACGCAGTATTTT. As protein: CSASPDTQYF.